What follows is one T cell receptor (beta chain) and its context. Looked up from germline, CDR1 is SGHRS and CDR2 is YFSETQ. This CDR3 spans 15 amino acids. V lost 0 bases, J lost 5 bases, and 12 bases lay in between. Generated by immunoSEQ multiplex PCR, the TCRdb table keeps only in-frame clones and is missing some. The sample has around 120,000 clones; around 90% are singletons. These data come from a study of blood T cell repertoires in COVID-19. This TCR was recovered from a woman aged 55-70 years with COVID-19, enrolled during active disease. This chain connects TRBV5-1 to TRBJ2-1, with D uncertain. Sequencing was done on a sample of peripheral blood. The CDR3 sequence: CASSLGQLLNNEQFF. CDR3 DNA sequence: TGCGCCAGCAGCTTGGGACAACTCCTAAACAATGAGCAGTTCTTC. Combining the CDR3 with reference TRBV5-1 and TRBJ2-1 gives the whole variable domain KAGVTQTPRYLIKTRGQQVTLSCSPISGHRSVSWYQQTPGQGLQFLFEYFSETQRNKGNFPGRFSGRQFSNSRSEMNVSTLELGDSALYLCASSLGQLLNNEQFFGPGTRLTVL.